This is a list of T cell receptor beta chains from one sample in a study of T cell responses to AZD1222 COVID-19 vaccine. Assay used: immunoSEQ multiplex PCR; TCRdb lists only in-frame clones, some missing. Of 150,000 to 250,000 clones in the sample, 85% to 95% were seen once. Sequencing used peripheral blood, obtained 28 days after the second AZD1222 dose. The source is an adult who received the AZD1222 COVID-19 vaccine. The CDR3 runs from the conserved cysteine through the conserved F or W. A D gene is named only where the DNA matches it firmly.

V,J,D,CDR3,DNA
TRBV28,TRBJ1-1,-,CASSLYLGNTEAFF,TGTGCCAGCAGTTTATATTTGGGAAACACTGAAGCTTTCTTT
TRBV5-5,TRBJ1-1,-,CASSFSGTEAFF,TGTGCCAGCAGCTTTTCAGGGACTGAAGCTTTCTTT
TRBV7-8,TRBJ1-1,TRBD1,CASSTRGASTEAFF,TGTGCCAGCAGCACCAGGGGGGCGAGCACTGAAGCTTTCTTT
TRBV6-6,TRBJ2-7,TRBD1,CASSPGTGHYEQYF,TGTGCCAGCAGTCCAGGGACAGGCCACTACGAGCAGTACTTC
TRBV3-1/TRBV3-2,TRBJ2-1,-,CASSQETPKVEFF,TGTGCCAGCAGCCAAGAGACCCCTAAGGTGGAGTTCTTC
TRBV7-9,TRBJ2-3,TRBD2,CASSQGIRLAGDTDTQYF,TGTGCCAGCAGCCAAGGAATTAGGCTAGCGGGGGACACAGATACGCAGTATTTT
TRBV21-1,TRBJ1-1,-,CASSPYRQGNAGTEAFF,TGTGCCAGCAGCCCCTATCGGCAGGGGAATGCGGGGACTGAAGCTTTCTTT
TRBV7-9,TRBJ1-2,-,CASSFAGQTNYGYTF,TGTGCCAGCAGCTTCGCCGGGCAAACTAACTATGGCTACACCTTC
TRBV5-1,TRBJ2-7,TRBD1,CASSLEGAHSYEQYF,TGCGCCAGCAGCTTGGAGGGGGCGCACTCCTACGAGCAGTACTTC
TRBV6-5,TRBJ1-1,-,CASSLPLTEAFF,TGTGCCAGCAGCCTTCCTCTCACTGAAGCTTTCTTT